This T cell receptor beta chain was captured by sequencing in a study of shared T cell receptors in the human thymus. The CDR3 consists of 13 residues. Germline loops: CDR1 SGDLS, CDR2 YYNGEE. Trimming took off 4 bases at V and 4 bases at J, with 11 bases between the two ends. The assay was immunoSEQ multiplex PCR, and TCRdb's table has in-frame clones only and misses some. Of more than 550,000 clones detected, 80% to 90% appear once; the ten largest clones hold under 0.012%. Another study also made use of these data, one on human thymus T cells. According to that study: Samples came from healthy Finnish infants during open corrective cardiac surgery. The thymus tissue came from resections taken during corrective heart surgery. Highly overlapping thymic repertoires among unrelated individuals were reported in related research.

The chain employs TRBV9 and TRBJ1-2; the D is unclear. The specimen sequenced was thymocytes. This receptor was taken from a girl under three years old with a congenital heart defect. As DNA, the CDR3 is TGTGCCAGCAGCAGCAGGATGAGCTATGGCTACACCTTC. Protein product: CASSSRMSYGYTF.